Shown below are 11 T cell receptor beta chains from a single sample sequenced in a study of cytomegalovirus exposure and HLA in healthy donors. A multiplex PCR was run with 60 Vbeta primers and 13 Jbeta primers. The method was immunoSEQ multiplex PCR; TCRdb's version includes in-frame clones alone and lacks a portion of them. This sample contains 60,000 to 75,000 clones. The sequenced sample was PBMCs. The origin of the receptors is a woman in her 30s in good health and CMV-seronegative.

The gene calls are TRBV30 and TRBJ2-7, with D perhaps TRBD2 (6 bases). V was pared by 5 bases and J by 4 bases, with 12 bases between. Germline-derived CDR1 and CDR2 are GTSNPN and SVGIG (reference sequence). This CDR3 is 12 amino acids long. CDR3 DNA: TGTGCCTGGGCCCTGGGGGGATACGAGCAGTACTTC. Its protein is CAWALGGYEQYF.

This rearrangement joins TRBV28 to TRBJ2-5; weak D call: TRBD2 (6 bases). The CDR3 runs to 11 residues. Trimming stripped 8 bases from V and 4 bases from J, with 8 bases between. CDR1 MDHEN and CDR2 SYDVKM come from the germline V gene. CDR3 DNA: TGTGCCAGCGGAGGGCGAGAGACCCAGTACTTC. This codes for CASGGRETQYF.

The V gene is TRBV28, the J gene TRBJ1-5; TRBD1 might be the D (5 bases). V shed 2 bases and J shed 3 bases, with 14 bases lying between them. This CDR3 comprises 16 residues. Looked up from germline, CDR1 is MDHEN and CDR2 is SYDVKM. The CDR3 loop reads CASSLRSGRVNQPQHF. In nucleotides, the CDR3 is TGTGCCAGCAGTTTACGTTCGGGCAGGGTCAATCAGCCCCAGCATTTT.

The chain joins TRBV5-1 to TRBJ2-7; D perhaps matches TRBD1 (6 bases). Trimming removed 0 bases from V and 3 bases from J, with 10 bases in between. Germline V CDR1 and CDR2: SGHRS, YFSETQ. This CDR3 is built from 14 residues. CDR3 residues: CASSLGTEHYEQYF. CDR3 sequence (DNA): TGCGCCAGCAGCTTGGGGACAGAGCACTACGAGCAGTACTTC.

About this clone itself: An end of the junction does not agree with germline; a read error may underlie this. The chain carries TRBV15 and TRBJ1-5; tentatively, D is TRBD1 (6 bases). This CDR3 has 15 amino acids. CDR1 and CDR2 from the germline V gene are LNHNV and YYDKDF (reference sequence). CDR3 loop: CATRLQGGGNQHQHF. In DNA, the CDR3 is TGTGCCACCAGGTTACAGGGTGGAGGCAATCAGCACCAGCATTTT.

This chain uses TRBV27 with TRBJ1-5; no clear D gene. V lost 2 bases and J 0 bases, leaving 8 bases between the germline ends. CDR1 is MNHEY, CDR2 SMNVEV, per germline (reference sequence). The CDR3 is made up of 15 amino acids. CDR3 amino acids: CASSLAQYSNQPQHF. CDR3 bases: TGTGCCAGCAGTTTAGCACAATATAGCAATCAGCCCCAGCATTTT.

The rearrangement joins TRBV15 to TRBJ1-2; 8 bases are shared with TRBD1. The junction had 3 bases not matched to a gene; V was cut back by 3 bases and J by 0 bases. CDR3 length: 15 residues. Germline values: CDR1 LNHNV, CDR2 YYDKDF (reference sequence). As DNA, the CDR3 is TGTGCCACCAGCAGGGGACAGGATACTAACTATGGCTACACCTTC. It yields the protein CATSRGQDTNYGYTF.

V gene TRBV5-1 combines with J gene TRBJ2-7; possibly TRBD2 for D (5 bases). Per the germline V gene, CDR1 is SGHRS and CDR2 is YFSETQ. The V and J ends lost 2 bases and 4 bases respectively, with 13 bases between them. This CDR3 contains 14 residues. Here the CDR3 reads CASSFEPGIYEQYF. CDR3 DNA sequence: TGCGCCAGCAGCTTTGAACCCGGGATATACGAGCAGTACTTC.

The chain employs TRBV4-3 and TRBJ1-2; D is undetermined. The V and J ends lost 2 bases and 4 bases respectively, with 23 bases between them. The CDR3 length is 18 residues. CDR1 LGHNA and CDR2 YSLEER come from the germline V gene. CDR3 sequence: CASSQSLEGSPELYGYTF. CDR3 DNA sequence: TGCGCCAGCAGCCAAAGCCTGGAGGGCTCACCCGAACTCTATGGCTACACCTTC.

The rearrangement links TRBV6-5 to TRBJ2-5, with 7 nucleotides matching TRBD2. Trimming took 6 bases from V and 2 from J; bases not matched to a gene: 6. Germline-derived CDR1 and CDR2 are MNHEY and SVGAGI. The CDR3 extends over 14 amino acids. Here the CDR3 reads CASRARDYQETQYF. The CDR3 DNA sequence: TGTGCCAGCAGGGCTCGGGACTATCAAGAGACCCAGTACTTC.

V gene TRBV5-1 combines with J gene TRBJ1-1; TRBD1 matches at 7 bases. The V gene's germline CDR1 is SGHRS and CDR2 YFSETQ. The V and J ends lost 7 bases and 4 bases, in that order; junction bases with no gene match: 16. This CDR3 has 16 residues. The CDR3 is CASATSHRGGGTEAFF. CDR3 bases: TGCGCCAGCGCCACGAGTCACAGGGGTGGTGGCACTGAAGCTTTCTTT.